The rows below give T cell receptor beta chains drawn from one sample of a study of beta chain features in type 1 diabetes. Sequencing was performed with immunoSEQ multiplex PCR; in TCRdb, only in-frame clones are kept and a portion is missing. Among over 200,000 clones listed, approximately 11% were seen once. The sample taken for sequencing was naive CD4+ T cells from blood. These receptors were taken from a man aged 25-40 years with type 1 diabetes. Each CDR3 is given with its conserved first and last residue. The size field is filled for only some rows; it gives once, few, many or a size class.

CAISEFGGYGYTF | TRBJ1-2 | TRBV10-3 | NA
CASSLPQGDYGYTF | TRBJ1-2 | TRBV5-1 | NA
CASSLGGDGYGYTF | TRBJ1-2 | TRBV5-1 | NA
CASSLVGGEGYGYTF | TRBJ1-2 | TRBV5-4 | NA
CAWRRRTGNYGYTF | TRBJ1-2 | TRBV30 | few
CASSQKVSSNEQFF | TRBJ2-1 | TRBV4-2 | NA
CASSVASGQGAEAFF | TRBJ1-1 | TRBV9 | NA
CATSRGGLAGTGELFF | TRBJ2-2 | TRBV15 | NA
CASSPGQPPQETQYF | TRBJ2-5 | TRBV11-2 | few
CASSPTGGETQYF | TRBJ2-5 | TRBV18 | NA
CASSKSGGQETQYF | TRBJ2-5 | TRBV7-3 | NA
CASSITGSTDTQYF | TRBJ2-3 | TRBV19 | NA
CATSRVRGSTDTQYF | TRBJ2-3 | TRBV15 | few
CSASVAGEQYF | TRBJ2-7 | TRBV20-1 | NA
CASSVSTAPGETQYF | TRBJ2-5 | TRBV9 | NA
CASSQEWETRAYEQYF | TRBJ2-7 | TRBV4-2 | few
CASSFLDQTYEQYF | TRBJ2-7 | TRBV7-9 | NA
CASSSLGAGVQPQHF | TRBJ1-5 | TRBV28 | NA